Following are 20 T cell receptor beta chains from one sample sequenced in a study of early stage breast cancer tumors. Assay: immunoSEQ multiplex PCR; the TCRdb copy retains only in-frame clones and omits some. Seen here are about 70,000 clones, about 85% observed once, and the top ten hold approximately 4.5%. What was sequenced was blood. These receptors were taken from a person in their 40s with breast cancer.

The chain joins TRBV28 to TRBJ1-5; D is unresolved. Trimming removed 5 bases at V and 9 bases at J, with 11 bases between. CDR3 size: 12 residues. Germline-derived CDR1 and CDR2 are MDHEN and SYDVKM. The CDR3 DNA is TGTGCCAGCAGTCCCCCTCCGGGGCCCCAGCATTTT. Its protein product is CASSPPPGPQHF.

The CDR3 nucleotides are TGTGCCACTAGACAGACTTATCCGCGGACTGAAGCTTTCTTT. Encoded protein: CATRQTYPRTEAFF. V and J are TRBV19 and TRBJ1-1; maybe TRBD1 (5 bases). The CDR3 runs 14 residues. Trimming stripped 10 bases from V and 5 bases from J, with 20 bases between. Germline V gene data show CDR1 as LNHDA and CDR2 as SQIVND (reference sequence).

CDR3 residues: CASSLEVKHAEAFF. CDR3 in DNA: TGTGCCAGCAGCTTAGAAGTAAAACACGCTGAAGCTTTCTTT. The rearrangement joins TRBV7-9 to TRBJ1-1; D gene ambiguous. Trimming cost V 1 base and J 6 bases, with 12 bases left between them. The CDR3 has 14 residues. Germline CDR1 and CDR2: SEHNR and FQNEAQ (reference sequence).

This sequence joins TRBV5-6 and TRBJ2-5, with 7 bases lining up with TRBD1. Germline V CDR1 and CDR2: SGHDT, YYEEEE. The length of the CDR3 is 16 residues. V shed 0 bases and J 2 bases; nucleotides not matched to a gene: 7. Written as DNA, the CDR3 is TGTGCCAGCAGCTTGGACTCGGGACAGTGGCAAGAGACCCAGTACTTC. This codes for CASSLDSGQWQETQYF. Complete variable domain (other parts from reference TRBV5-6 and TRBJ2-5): DAGVTQSPTHLIKTRGQQVTLRCSPKSGHDTVSWYQQALGQGPQFIFQYYEEEERQRGNFPDRFSGHQFPNYSSELNVNALLLGDSALYLCASSLDSGQWQETQYFGPGTRLLVL.

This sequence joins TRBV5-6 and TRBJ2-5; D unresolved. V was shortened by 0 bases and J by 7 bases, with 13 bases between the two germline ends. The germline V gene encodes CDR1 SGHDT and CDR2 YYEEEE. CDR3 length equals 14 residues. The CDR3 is CASSLGSARGTQYF. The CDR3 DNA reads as TGTGCCAGCAGCTTGGGAAGCGCCCGAGGGACCCAGTACTTC.

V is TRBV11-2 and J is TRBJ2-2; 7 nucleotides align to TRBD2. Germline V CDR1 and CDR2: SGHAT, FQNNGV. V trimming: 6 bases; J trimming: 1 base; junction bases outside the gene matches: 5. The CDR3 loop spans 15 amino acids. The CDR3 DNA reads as TGTGCCAGCAGAACGGCTAGCGGGAACACCGGGGAGCTGTTTTTT. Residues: CASRTASGNTGELFF. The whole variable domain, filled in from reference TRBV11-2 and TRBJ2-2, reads EAGVAQSPRYKIIEKRQSVAFWCNPISGHATLYWYQQILGQGPKLLIQFQNNGVVDDSQLPKDRFSAERLKGVDSTLKIQPAKLEDSAVYLCASRTASGNTGELFFGEGSRLTVL.

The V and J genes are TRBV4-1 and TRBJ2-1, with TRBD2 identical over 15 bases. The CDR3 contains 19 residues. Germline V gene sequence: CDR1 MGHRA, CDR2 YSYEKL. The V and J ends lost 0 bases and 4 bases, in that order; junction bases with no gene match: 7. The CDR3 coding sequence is TGCGCCAGCAGCCAAGACCCCGGACTAGCGGGAGGGCCGTACAATGAGCAGTTCTTC. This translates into CASSQDPGLAGGPYNEQFF.

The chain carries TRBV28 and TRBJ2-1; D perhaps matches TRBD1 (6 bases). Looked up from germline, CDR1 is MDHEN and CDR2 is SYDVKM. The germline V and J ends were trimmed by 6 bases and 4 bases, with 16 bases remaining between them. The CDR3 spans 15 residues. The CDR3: CASSQRGQIYNEQFF. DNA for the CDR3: TGTGCCAGCAGCCAACGTGGACAGATATACAATGAGCAGTTCTTC.

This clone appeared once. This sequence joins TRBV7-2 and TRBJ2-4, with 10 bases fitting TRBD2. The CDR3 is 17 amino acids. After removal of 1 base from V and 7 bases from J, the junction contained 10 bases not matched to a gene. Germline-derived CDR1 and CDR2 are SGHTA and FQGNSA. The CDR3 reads CASSLGLASGRLNIQYF. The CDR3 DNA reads TGTGCCAGCAGCTTAGGATTGGCTAGCGGGAGATTGAACATTCAGTACTTC.

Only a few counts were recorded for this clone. CDR3 in DNA: TGTGCCAGTCCGCCGAGGGACAGGGTCCATGAAAAACTGTTTTTT. It is translated as CASPPRDRVHEKLFF. The gene calls are TRBV19 and TRBJ1-4; 9 bases are a match to TRBD1. V gave up 8 bases and J gave up 6 bases; unmatched junction bases: 10. CDR1 is LNHDA, CDR2 SQIVND, per germline (reference sequence). This CDR3 contains 15 residues.

The CDR3 region has the DNA TGTGCCAGTAGCGGCGGTCGGAACACTGAAGCTTTCTTT. Translating it yields CASSGGRNTEAFF. This rearrangement joins TRBV19 to TRBJ1-1; D is unclear. Trimming removed 6 bases from V and 1 base from J, with 9 bases in between. The CDR3 loop spans 13 amino acids. CDR1 is LNHDA and CDR2 is SQIVND in the germline V gene (reference sequence).

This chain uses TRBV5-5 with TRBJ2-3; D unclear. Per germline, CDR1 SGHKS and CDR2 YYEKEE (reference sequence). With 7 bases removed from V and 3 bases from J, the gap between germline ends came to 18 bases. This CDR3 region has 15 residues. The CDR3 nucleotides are TGTGCCAGCTCCCCGGCCCCGCTGGGGACAGATACGCAGTATTTT. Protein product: CASSPAPLGTDTQYF.

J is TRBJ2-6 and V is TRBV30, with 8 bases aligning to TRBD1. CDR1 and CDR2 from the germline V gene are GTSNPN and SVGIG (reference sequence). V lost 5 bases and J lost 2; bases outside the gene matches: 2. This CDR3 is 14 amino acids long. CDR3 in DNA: TGTGCCTGGCTGACAGGGGCTGGGGCCAACGTCCTGACTTTC. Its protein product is CAWLTGAGANVLTF.

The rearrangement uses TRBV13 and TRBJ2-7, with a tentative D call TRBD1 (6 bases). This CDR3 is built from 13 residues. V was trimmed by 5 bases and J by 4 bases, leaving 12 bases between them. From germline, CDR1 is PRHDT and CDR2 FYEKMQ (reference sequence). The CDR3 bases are TGTGCCAGCAGCCCGGGACAAGAATACGAGCAGTACTTC. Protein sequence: CASSPGQEYEQYF.

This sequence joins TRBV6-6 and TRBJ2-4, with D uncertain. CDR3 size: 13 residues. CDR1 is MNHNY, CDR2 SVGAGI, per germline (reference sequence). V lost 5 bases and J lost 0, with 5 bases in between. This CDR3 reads CASSGVAKNIQYF. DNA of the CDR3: TGTGCCAGCAGTGGGGTAGCCAAAAACATTCAGTACTTC.

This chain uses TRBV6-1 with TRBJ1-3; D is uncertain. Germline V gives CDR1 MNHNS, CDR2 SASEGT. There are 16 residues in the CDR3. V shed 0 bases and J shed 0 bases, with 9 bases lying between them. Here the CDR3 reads CASSEALRFSGNTIYF. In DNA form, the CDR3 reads TGTGCCAGCAGTGAAGCGTTAAGGTTCTCTGGAAACACCATATATTTT.

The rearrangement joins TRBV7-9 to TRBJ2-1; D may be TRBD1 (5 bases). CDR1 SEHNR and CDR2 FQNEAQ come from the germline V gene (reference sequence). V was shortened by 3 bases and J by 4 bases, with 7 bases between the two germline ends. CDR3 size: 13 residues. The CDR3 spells CASSFQGYNEQFF. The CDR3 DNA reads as TGTGCCAGCAGCTTTCAGGGATACAATGAGCAGTTCTTC. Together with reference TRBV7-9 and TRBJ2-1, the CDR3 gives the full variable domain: DTGVSQNPRHKITKRGQNVTFRCDPISEHNRLYWYRQTLGQGPEFLTYFQNEAQLEKSRLLSDRFSAERPKGSFSTLEIQRTEQGDSAMYLCASSFQGYNEQFFGPGTRLTVL.

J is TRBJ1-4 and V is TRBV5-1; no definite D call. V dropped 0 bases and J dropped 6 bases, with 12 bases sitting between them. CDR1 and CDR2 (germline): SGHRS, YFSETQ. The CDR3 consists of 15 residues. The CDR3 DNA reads TGCGCCAGCAGCTTGGTGGACCCAAGGGATGAAAAACTGTTTTTT. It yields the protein CASSLVDPRDEKLFF.

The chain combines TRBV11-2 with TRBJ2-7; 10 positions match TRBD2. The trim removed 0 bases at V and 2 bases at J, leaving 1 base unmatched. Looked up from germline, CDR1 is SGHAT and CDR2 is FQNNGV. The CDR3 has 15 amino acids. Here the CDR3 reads CASSLEAGGAYEQYF. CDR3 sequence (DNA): TGTGCCAGCAGCTTAGAAGCGGGAGGGGCCTACGAGCAGTACTTC.

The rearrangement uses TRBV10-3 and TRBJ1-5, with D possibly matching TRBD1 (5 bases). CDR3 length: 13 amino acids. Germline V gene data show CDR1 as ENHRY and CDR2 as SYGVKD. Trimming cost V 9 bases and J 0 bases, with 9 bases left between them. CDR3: CAIRDSSNQPQHF. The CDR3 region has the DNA TGTGCCATACGTGACAGTAGCAATCAGCCCCAGCATTTT.